The next 4 T cell receptor beta chains were all read from a single sample in a study of shared clonotypes between healthy human individuals. Using immunoSEQ multiplex PCR, the repertoire was profiled, and TCRdb retains in-frame clones only, with some absent. The data show 800,000 to 1,200,000 clones, around 78% seen once. Sequencing was done on a sample of memory CD4+ T cells from PBMCs. Regarding subset: CD45RA-negative fraction. Receptor source: a man aged 18 to 30 in good health. Some clones in this sample may be carry-over from other donors' samples.

This chain joins TRBV9 and TRBJ2-7, with TRBD2 as a possible D gene (5 bases). The CDR3 extends over 15 amino acids. CDR1 SGDLS and CDR2 YYNGEE come from the germline V gene. V shed 0 bases and J shed 2 bases, with 12 bases lying between them. The CDR3: CASSVGASSAYEQYF. The DNA for the CDR3 is TGTGCCAGCAGCGTAGGGGCGAGTAGCGCCTACGAGCAGTACTTC.

The DNA for the CDR3 is TGTGCCGGACAATTAGCGGGAGGAGTCATTCAGTACTTC. Translated: CAGQLAGGVIQYF. The chain is built from TRBV30 and TRBJ2-4; 10 bases are shared with TRBD2. The CDR3 runs 13 residues. Germline assignment: CDR1 GTSNPN and CDR2 SVGIG (reference sequence). Trimming at V came to 8 bases and at J to 9 bases, leaving 10 bases not matched to a gene.

The V gene is TRBV9, the J gene TRBJ2-1; 7 bases fit TRBD2. The CDR3 has 15 amino acids. CDR1 and CDR2 (germline): SGDLS, YYNGEE. With 4 bases clipped from V and 2 bases from J, the junction kept 6 bases outside the gene matches. CDR3 loop: CASSPTAGTYNEQFF. Here the CDR3 DNA reads TGTGCCAGCAGCCCTACAGCGGGAACCTACAATGAGCAGTTCTTC.

J is TRBJ1-1 and V is TRBV10-2; D is uncertain. Trimming left V 0 bases short and J 6 bases short, with 5 bases between. CDR3 size: 12 residues. Germline CDR1 WSHSY, CDR2 SAAADI. In DNA, the CDR3 is TGCGCCAGCAGTGAGTCGTTCGCTGAAGCTTTCTTT. Encoded protein: CASSESFAEAFF.